The entry that follows covers one T cell receptor (beta chain) sequence. Produced via immunoSEQ multiplex PCR; TCRdb's table is partial and in-frame only. The data contain some 200,000 clones, about 85% of them seen just once; the ten biggest clones take up about a fifth. The sample originates from a study of blood T cell repertoires in COVID-19. The source of this sequence is a man in his fifties or sixties with active or convalescent COVID-19. The sample consisted of peripheral blood.

The CDR3 DNA is TGTGCCAGCAGCCAAGGATCGACAGGGCCTGGAAACACCATATATTTT. This codes for CASSQGSTGPGNTIYF. The rearrangement uses TRBV3-1 (or the pseudogene TRBV3-2) and TRBJ1-3, with TRBD1 matching 7 bases. The V segment lost 1 base and the J segment 2 bases; nucleotides outside the gene matches: 5. CDR1 is LGHDT and CDR2 is YNNKEL in the germline V gene (reference sequence). This CDR3 comprises 16 residues.